Listed below are T cell receptor beta chains from one sample, sequenced in a study of patients and donors after allogeneic stem cell transplantation. TCRdb analysed the RT-PCR reads with MiXCR anew, one entry per CDR3 protein. The sample contains approximately 170,000 distinct CDR3 sequences, about 24% of which appear only once. The specimen sequenced was blood, either unsorted or a sorted T cell fraction (not recorded which). Receptors were obtained from a human donor who was either an allogeneic HSCT recipient or a stem cell or donor lymphocyte infusion donor (not recorded which). It is not recorded whose cells these are; they may come from a transplant donor. The conserved cysteine and the conserved F or W are not part of the CDR3 here. The order of the fields is V gene, CDR3 protein.

TRBV5-1	ASSLAKVSGRAHEQF
TRBV5-1	ASSRGQGPAF
TRBV7-6	ASTFDPGGEKLF
TRBV20-1	SARRQGAYNEQF
TRBV29-1	SARTEDYYGYT
TRBV12-3/TRBV12-4	ASSLSSGGTQETQY
TRBV3-1	ASRHTYGELF
TRBV18	ANSTRGEAAF
TRBV5-1	ASSSGYVEPRRGEKLF
TRBV12-3/TRBV12-4	ASSGGEATNEKLF
TRBV5-5	ASSWGIGVSEKLF
TRBV24-1	ATSEIVGENTEAF
TRBV20-1	SASRTDAGNTIY
TRBV7-6	ASSLNLQLFTDTQY
TRBV5-1	ASSLEVQGLNTEAF
TRBV14	ASSQFVGTGELF
TRBV5-1	ASSFFGGGTEAF
TRBV12-5	ASGPPSILGHNEQF
TRBV6-1	ASSGSGSTYNEQF
TRBV6-5	ASLGGTSTDTQY
TRBV12-3/TRBV12-4	ASSLLTGWDEQF
TRBV5-1	ASSLGLAGELSYEQY
TRBV20-1	SARDPKTGGLNSPLH
TRBV4-3	ASSQVLGQGLAGELF
TRBV12-3/TRBV12-4	ASSLRTHTEAF
TRBV6-5	ASSSGQIYGYT
TRBV7-9	ASSLTGKNEKLF
TRBV24-1	ATSDRYNTEAF
TRBV3-1	ASSQEAYRWTNYGYT
TRBV5-1	ASSSSGTGKHEQY
TRBV6-5	ASSQHTERYEQY
TRBV29-1	SIVLGAEAF
TRBV9	ASSARQGAPNTEAF
TRBV7-2	ASSLPPGHPNTEAF
TRBV29-1	SVQARLNTEAF
TRBV4-1	ASSQDLPGRNTEAF
TRBV2	ALGGGGRNTEAF
TRBV7-2	ASSLLAFPDEQY
TRBV7-3	ASSRDRIDTEAF
TRBV5-1	ASSLRGLNEKLF
TRBV3-1	ASSQYGGTSSSGANVLT
TRBV7-2	ASSPRDREGWRTEAF
TRBV27	ASSLRDGLSYEQY
TRBV6-6	ASSYKRQF
TRBV21-1	ASSNAGEETQY